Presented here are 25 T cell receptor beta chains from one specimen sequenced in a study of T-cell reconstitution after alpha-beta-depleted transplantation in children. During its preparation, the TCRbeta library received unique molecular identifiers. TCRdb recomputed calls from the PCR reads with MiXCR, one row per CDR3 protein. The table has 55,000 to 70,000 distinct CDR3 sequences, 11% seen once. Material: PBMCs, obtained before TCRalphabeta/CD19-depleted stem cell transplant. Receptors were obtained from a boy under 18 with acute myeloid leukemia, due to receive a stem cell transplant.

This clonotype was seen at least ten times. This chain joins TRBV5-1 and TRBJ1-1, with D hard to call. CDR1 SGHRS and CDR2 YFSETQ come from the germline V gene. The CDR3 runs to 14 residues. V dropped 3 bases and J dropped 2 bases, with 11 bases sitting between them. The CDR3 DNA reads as TGCGCCAGCAGCTATCCAAGGGAAAACACTGAAGCTTTCTTT. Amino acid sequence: CASSYPRENTEAFF.

The CDR3 loop reads CSASRQGKTDTQYF. The CDR3 region has the DNA TGCAGTGCTAGCCGGCAGGGGAAGACAGATACGCAGTATTTT. The chain uses TRBV20-1 and TRBJ2-3; D is perhaps TRBD1 (6 bases). Looked up from germline, CDR1 is DFQATT and CDR2 is SNEGSKA (reference sequence). Between the trimmed V and J ends, which lost 3 bases and 3 bases, there was a span of 13 bases. There are 14 residues in the CDR3.

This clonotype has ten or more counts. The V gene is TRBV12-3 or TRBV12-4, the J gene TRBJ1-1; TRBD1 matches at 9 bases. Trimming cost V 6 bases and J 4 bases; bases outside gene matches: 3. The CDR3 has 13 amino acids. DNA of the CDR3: TGTGCCAGCAGATTGACAGGGGGCACTGAAGCTTTCTTT. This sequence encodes CASRLTGGTEAFF.

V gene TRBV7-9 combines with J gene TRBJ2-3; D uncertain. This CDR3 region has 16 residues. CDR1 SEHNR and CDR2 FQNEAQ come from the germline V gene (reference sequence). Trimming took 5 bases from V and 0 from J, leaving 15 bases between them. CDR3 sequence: CASSPLRGHSTDTQYF. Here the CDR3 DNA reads TGTGCCAGCAGCCCGTTACGTGGGCATAGCACAGATACGCAGTATTTT.

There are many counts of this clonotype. The DNA for the CDR3 is TGCAGCGTGGCGGAGGGGGTAGAGACCCAGTACTTC. Translating it yields CSVAEGVETQYF. V is TRBV29-1 and J is TRBJ2-5; the D gene could be TRBD1 or TRBD2 (6 bases each). Trimming removed 6 bases at V and 4 bases at J, with 12 bases between. The CDR3 runs 12 residues. Germline V gene lookup returns CDR1 SQVTM and CDR2 ANQGSEA.

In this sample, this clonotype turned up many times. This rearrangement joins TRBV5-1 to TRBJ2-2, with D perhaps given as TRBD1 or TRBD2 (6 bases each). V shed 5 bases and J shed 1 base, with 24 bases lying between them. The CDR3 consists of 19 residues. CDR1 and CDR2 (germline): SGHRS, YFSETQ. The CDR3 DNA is TGCGCCAGCAGTTCCGCCGCTCTCCGGGGGCCCGGGAACACCGGGGAGCTGTTTTTT. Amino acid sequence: CASSSAALRGPGNTGELFF.

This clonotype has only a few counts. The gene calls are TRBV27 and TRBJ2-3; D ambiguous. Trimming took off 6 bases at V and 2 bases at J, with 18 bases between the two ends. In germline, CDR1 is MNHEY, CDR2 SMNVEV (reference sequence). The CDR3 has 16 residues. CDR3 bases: TGTGCCAGCAGACCGGGTGGAGTAGGATACACAGATACGCAGTATTTT. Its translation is CASRPGGVGYTDTQYF.

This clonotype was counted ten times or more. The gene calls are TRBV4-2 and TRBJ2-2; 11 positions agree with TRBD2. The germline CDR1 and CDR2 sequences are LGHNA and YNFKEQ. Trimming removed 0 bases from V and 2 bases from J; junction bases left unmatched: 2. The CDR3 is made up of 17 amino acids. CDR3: CASSQEGLAANTGELFF. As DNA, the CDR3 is TGTGCCAGCAGCCAAGAGGGACTAGCGGCCAACACCGGGGAGCTGTTTTTT.

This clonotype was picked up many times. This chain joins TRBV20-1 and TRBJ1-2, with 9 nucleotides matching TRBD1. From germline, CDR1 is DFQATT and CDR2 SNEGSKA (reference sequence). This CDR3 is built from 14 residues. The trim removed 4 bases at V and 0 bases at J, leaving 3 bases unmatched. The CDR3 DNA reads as TGCAGTGCTATCCGGGACAGGGCTAACTATGGCTACACCTTC. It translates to CSAIRDRANYGYTF.

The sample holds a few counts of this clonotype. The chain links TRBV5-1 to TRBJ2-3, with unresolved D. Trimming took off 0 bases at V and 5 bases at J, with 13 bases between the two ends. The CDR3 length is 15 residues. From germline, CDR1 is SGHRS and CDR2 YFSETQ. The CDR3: CASSLASFRRDTQYF. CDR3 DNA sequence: TGCGCCAGCAGCTTGGCCTCCTTTAGACGAGATACGCAGTATTTT.

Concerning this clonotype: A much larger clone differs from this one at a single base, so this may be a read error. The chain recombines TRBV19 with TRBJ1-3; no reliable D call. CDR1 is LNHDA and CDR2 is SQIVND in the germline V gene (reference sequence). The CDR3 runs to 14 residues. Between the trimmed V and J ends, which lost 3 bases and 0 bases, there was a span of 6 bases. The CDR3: CASSIRSSGNTIYF. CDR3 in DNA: TGTGCCAGTAGTATTCGCAGCTCTGGAAACACCATATATTTT.

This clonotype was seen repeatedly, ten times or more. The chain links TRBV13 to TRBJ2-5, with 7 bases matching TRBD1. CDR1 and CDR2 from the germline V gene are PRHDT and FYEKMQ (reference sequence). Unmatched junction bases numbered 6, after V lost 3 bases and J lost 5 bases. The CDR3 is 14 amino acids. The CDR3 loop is CASSFTGAGETQYF. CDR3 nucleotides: TGTGCCAGCAGCTTTACAGGGGCCGGGGAGACCCAGTACTTC.

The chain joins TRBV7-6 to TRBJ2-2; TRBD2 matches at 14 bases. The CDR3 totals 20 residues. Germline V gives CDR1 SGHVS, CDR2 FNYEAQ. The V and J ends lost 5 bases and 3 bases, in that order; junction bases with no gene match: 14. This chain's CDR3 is CASSPFLRLAGGPDTGELFF. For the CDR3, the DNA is TGTGCCAGCAGCCCCTTTCTCCGACTAGCGGGAGGGCCGGACACCGGGGAGCTGTTTTTT. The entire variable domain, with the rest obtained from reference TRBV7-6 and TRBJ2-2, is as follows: GAGVSQSPRYKVTKRGQDVALRCDPISGHVSLYWYRQALGQGPEFLTYFNYEAQQDKSGLPNDRFSAERPEGSISTLTIQRTEQRDSAMYRCASSPFLRLAGGPDTGELFFGEGSRLTVL.

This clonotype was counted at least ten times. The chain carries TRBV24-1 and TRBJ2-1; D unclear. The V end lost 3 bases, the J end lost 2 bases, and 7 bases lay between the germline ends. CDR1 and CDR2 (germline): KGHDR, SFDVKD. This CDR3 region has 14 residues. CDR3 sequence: CATSDAGPYNEQFF. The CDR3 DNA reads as TGTGCCACCAGTGATGCAGGCCCCTACAATGAGCAGTTCTTC.

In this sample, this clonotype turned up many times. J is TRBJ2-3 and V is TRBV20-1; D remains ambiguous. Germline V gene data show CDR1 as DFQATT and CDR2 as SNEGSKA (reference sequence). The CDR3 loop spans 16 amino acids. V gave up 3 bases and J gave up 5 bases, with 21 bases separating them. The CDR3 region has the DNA TGCAGTGCTAGGGGGATTCTCGCCCGAGTGGTAGATACGCAGTATTTT. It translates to CSARGILARVVDTQYF.

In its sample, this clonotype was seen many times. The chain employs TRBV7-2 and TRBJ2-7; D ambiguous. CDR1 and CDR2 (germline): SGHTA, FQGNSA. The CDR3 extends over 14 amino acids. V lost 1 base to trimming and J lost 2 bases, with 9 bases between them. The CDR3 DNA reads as TGTGCCAGCAGCTTAGTCTCTAGTGCCTACGAGCAGTACTTC. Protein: CASSLVSSAYEQYF.

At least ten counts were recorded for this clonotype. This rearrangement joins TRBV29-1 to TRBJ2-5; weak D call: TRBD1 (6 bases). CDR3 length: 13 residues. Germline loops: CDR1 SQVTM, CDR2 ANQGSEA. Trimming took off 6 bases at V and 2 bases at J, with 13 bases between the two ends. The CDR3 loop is CSVAYRDQETQYF. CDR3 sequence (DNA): TGCAGCGTCGCGTACAGGGATCAAGAGACCCAGTACTTC.

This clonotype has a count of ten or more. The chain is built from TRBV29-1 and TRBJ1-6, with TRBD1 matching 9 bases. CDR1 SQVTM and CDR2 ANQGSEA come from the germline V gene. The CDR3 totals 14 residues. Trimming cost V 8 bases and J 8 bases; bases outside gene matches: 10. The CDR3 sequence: CSFRTGDVDSPLHF. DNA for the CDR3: TGCAGCTTTCGGACAGGGGACGTTGATTCACCCCTCCACTTT.

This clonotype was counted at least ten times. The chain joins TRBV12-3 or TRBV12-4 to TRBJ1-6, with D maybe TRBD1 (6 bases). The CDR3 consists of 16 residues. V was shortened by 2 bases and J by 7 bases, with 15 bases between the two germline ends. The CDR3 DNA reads TGTGCCAGCAGTTTATGGGGCGGACAGCTCAATTCACCCCTCCACTTT. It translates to CASSLWGGQLNSPLHF.

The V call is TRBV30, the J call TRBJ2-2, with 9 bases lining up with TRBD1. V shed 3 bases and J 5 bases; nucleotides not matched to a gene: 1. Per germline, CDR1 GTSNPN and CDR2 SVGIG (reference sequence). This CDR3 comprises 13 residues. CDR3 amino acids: CAWRGQGTGELFF. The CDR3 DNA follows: TGTGCCTGGAGAGGACAGGGGACCGGGGAGCTGTTTTTT.

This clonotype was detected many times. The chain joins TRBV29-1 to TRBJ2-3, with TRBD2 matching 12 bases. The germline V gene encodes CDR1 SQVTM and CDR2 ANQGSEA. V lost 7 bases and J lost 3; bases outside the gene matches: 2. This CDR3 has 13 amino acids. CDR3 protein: CSGTSGGTDTQYF. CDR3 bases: TGCAGCGGCACTAGCGGGGGGACAGATACGCAGTATTTT.

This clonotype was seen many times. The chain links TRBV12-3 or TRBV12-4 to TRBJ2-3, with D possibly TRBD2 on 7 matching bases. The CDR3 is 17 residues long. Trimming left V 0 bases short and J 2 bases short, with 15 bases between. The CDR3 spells CASSLAKGGGDTDTQYF. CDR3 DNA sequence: TGTGCCAGCAGTTTAGCGAAGGGGGGGGGAGACACAGATACGCAGTATTTT.

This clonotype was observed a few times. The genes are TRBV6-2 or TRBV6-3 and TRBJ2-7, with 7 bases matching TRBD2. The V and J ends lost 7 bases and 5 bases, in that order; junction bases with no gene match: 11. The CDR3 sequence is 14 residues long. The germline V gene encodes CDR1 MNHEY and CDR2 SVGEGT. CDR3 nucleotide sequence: TGTGCCAGCACTCCGAGGGAGGGCCACCACGAGCAGTACTTC. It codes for CASTPREGHHEQYF.

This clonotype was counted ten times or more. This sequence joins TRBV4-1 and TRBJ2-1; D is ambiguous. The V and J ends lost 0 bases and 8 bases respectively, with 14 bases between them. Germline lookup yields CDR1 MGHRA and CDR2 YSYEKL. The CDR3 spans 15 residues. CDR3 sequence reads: CASSQESSQYDEQFF. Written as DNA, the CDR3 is TGCGCCAGCAGCCAAGAATCTAGTCAGTATGATGAGCAGTTCTTC.

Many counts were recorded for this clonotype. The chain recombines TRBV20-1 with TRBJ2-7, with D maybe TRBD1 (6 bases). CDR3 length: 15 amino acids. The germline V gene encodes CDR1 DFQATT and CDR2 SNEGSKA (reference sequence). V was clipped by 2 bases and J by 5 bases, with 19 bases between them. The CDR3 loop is CSARSNRWGRNEQYF. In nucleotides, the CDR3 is TGCAGTGCTAGATCCAACCGCTGGGGGCGTAACGAGCAGTACTTC.